A selection of T cell receptor beta chains follows, all from one sample in a study of T cell responses to AZD1222 COVID-19 vaccine. The protocol was immunoSEQ multiplex PCR, while the TCRdb copy is restricted to in-frame clones and leaves out a portion. The repertoire has approximately 110,000 clones, about 88% of them found once; the top ten carry 3.5% to 4.5%. The sequences come from peripheral blood, collected on day 0 of AZD1222 vaccination. These receptors originate from an adult in good health. The CDR3 runs from the conserved cysteine through the conserved F or W. Fields, in order: V gene, CDR3 protein.

TRBV30 | CAWSAGANGGNTIYF
TRBV23-1 | CASRTTEGNQPQHF
TRBV11-3 | CASSLVRGDPYNEQFF
TRBV3-1/TRBV3-2 | CASSSATDTQYF
TRBV12-5 | CAPRTEAFF
TRBV7-2 | CASSYPTGNTGELFF
TRBV19 | CASTIGPWDTSPEAFF
TRBV18 | CASSRGLGDSPLHF
TRBV4-1 | CASSQDVQRGSTDTQYF
TRBV28 | CAGSPTGGSSYEQYF